Listed below are T cell receptor beta chains from one sample, sequenced in a study of blood T cell repertoires in COVID-19. Sequenced by immunoSEQ multiplex PCR; TCRdb stores in-frame clones only, minus some. The sample holds around 250,000 clones, about 86% seen once. The sample taken for sequencing was PBMCs or T cells enriched from blood (not recorded which). The source of these receptors is a man younger than 45 with acute COVID-19. CDR3s leave out the opening cysteine and the closing phenylalanine or tryptophan. Fields, in order: D gene, V gene, CDR3 protein. D genes are given only for firm matches.

d_gene: TRBD1
v_gene: TRBV5-1
CDR3aa: ASSGWTGESYNEQF

d_gene: TRBD2
v_gene: TRBV9
CDR3aa: ASRIYSGRAQNEQF

d_gene: TRBD1
v_gene: TRBV6-2/TRBV6-3
CDR3aa: ASSRGQGLTYGYT

d_gene: TRBD1
v_gene: TRBV6-5
CDR3aa: ASRGTGVGYT

d_gene: TRBD1
v_gene: TRBV24-1
CDR3aa: ATSDYRTGHNQPQH

d_gene: TRBD1
v_gene: TRBV19
CDR3aa: ASSVQGGEPQH

d_gene: NA
v_gene: TRBV6-5
CDR3aa: ASSLQGSYGYT

d_gene: NA
v_gene: TRBV11-3
CDR3aa: ASSRRGSELYNEQF

d_gene: NA
v_gene: TRBV7-2
CDR3aa: ASSLDVRGAF

d_gene: TRBD1
v_gene: TRBV30
CDR3aa: AWSLRSGTASTEAF

d_gene: NA
v_gene: TRBV6-5
CDR3aa: ASTKQGSSGNTIY

d_gene: TRBD1
v_gene: TRBV29-1
CDR3aa: SVDLGQGEAF

d_gene: NA
v_gene: TRBV28
CDR3aa: AITVQGLGQPQH

d_gene: NA
v_gene: TRBV6-6
CDR3aa: ASDVTGYGYT

d_gene: TRBD2
v_gene: TRBV6-1
CDR3aa: ASSELAGGRGELF

d_gene: TRBD1
v_gene: TRBV4-2
CDR3aa: ASSQSARGPGELF

d_gene: NA
v_gene: TRBV28
CDR3aa: ASSLSSIRDLQTQY

d_gene: NA
v_gene: TRBV28
CDR3aa: ASGVQGPKF

d_gene: TRBD1
v_gene: TRBV12-3/TRBV12-4
CDR3aa: ASRGRQGEGYT

d_gene: TRBD1
v_gene: TRBV5-6
CDR3aa: ASSTGQGTTDTQY

d_gene: TRBD1
v_gene: TRBV7-6
CDR3aa: ASAGQTTEAF

d_gene: NA
v_gene: TRBV9
CDR3aa: ASSPSGVIGYEKLF

d_gene: NA
v_gene: TRBV11-3
CDR3aa: ASSFAPSRDGAF

d_gene: NA
v_gene: TRBV11-3
CDR3aa: ASSLDPTGGGYT

d_gene: TRBD1
v_gene: TRBV6-4
CDR3aa: ASSPGQGTTEAF

d_gene: TRBD1
v_gene: TRBV30
CDR3aa: AWSAQQGAWEKLF

d_gene: NA
v_gene: TRBV7-6
CDR3aa: ASSLFQGSTTQPQH

d_gene: TRBD1
v_gene: TRBV19
CDR3aa: ASRQGANQPQH

d_gene: NA
v_gene: TRBV11-1
CDR3aa: ASSLVRGAEAF

d_gene: TRBD1
v_gene: TRBV15
CDR3aa: ATSRVGTGTMGGYT

d_gene: NA
v_gene: TRBV5-1
CDR3aa: ASSFANRRGNEKLF

d_gene: TRBD1
v_gene: TRBV19
CDR3aa: ASSATGGGYGYT

d_gene: TRBD2
v_gene: TRBV5-4
CDR3aa: ASSKRTSGISYNEQF

d_gene: TRBD2
v_gene: TRBV6-6
CDR3aa: ASSPGRLGGGPIEQF

d_gene: TRBD1
v_gene: TRBV7-9
CDR3aa: ASSLDRALLATNEKLF

d_gene: TRBD1
v_gene: TRBV14
CDR3aa: ASSPDRVDSPLH

d_gene: NA
v_gene: TRBV25-1
CDR3aa: ASTPTAMNTEAF

d_gene: NA
v_gene: TRBV5-1
CDR3aa: ASSFGSPYNEQF

d_gene: NA
v_gene: TRBV5-1
CDR3aa: ARAPTQGRTEAF

d_gene: TRBD1
v_gene: TRBV5-5
CDR3aa: ASSQTGVGTEAF

d_gene: NA
v_gene: TRBV18
CDR3aa: ASSASSYNSPLH

d_gene: NA
v_gene: TRBV13
CDR3aa: ASSLGLNSAEAF

d_gene: TRBD2
v_gene: TRBV6-6
CDR3aa: ASSYRAGAGTGELF

d_gene: NA
v_gene: TRBV3-1/TRBV3-2
CDR3aa: ASSQQASGANVLT

d_gene: TRBD1
v_gene: TRBV5-8
CDR3aa: ASSSGQGMNQPQH

d_gene: NA
v_gene: TRBV29-1
CDR3aa: SVARGPTEAF

d_gene: NA
v_gene: TRBV3-1/TRBV3-2
CDR3aa: ASRSAGGTGELF

d_gene: TRBD1
v_gene: TRBV7-6
CDR3aa: ASSEGTAGYGYT

d_gene: TRBD1
v_gene: TRBV6-5
CDR3aa: ASKRTGATAF

d_gene: NA
v_gene: TRBV30
CDR3aa: AWSVRGGVRNTIY

d_gene: NA
v_gene: TRBV19
CDR3aa: ASSILEGYEQF

d_gene: NA
v_gene: TRBV9
CDR3aa: ASSVSRNNEQF